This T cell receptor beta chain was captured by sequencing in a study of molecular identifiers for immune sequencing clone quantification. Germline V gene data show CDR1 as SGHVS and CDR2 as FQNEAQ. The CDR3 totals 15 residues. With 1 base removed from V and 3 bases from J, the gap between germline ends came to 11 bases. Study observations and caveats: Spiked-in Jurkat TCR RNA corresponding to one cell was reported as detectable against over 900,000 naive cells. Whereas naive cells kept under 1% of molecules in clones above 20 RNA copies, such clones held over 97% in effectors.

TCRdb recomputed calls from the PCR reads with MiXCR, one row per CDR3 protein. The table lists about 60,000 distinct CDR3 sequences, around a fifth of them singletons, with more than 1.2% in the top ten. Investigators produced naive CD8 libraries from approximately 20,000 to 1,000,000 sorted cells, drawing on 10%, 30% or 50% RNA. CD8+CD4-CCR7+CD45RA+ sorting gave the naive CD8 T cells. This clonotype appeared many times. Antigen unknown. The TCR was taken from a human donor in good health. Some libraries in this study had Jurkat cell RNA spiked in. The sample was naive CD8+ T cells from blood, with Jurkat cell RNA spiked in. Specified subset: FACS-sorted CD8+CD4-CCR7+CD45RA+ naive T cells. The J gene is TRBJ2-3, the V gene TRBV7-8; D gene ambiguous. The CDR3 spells CASSLVLAWTDTQYF. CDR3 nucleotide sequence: TGTGCCAGCAGCTTAGTCCTGGCGTGGACAGATACGCAGTATTTT.